This T cell receptor (beta chain) stems from a study of chronic HIV infection and antiretroviral therapy. V shed 6 bases and J shed 5 bases, with 16 bases lying between them. From germline, CDR1 is SEHNR and CDR2 FQNEAQ (reference sequence). The CDR3 runs 14 residues. One entry per CDR3 protein results from TCRdb running MiXCR on the 5' RACE reads. Counted here are some 43,000 distinct CDR3 sequences, over 15% occurring once; the ten biggest clones make up under 3.5%. The source of this sequence is an adult who had HIV and had not received antiretroviral therapy, or was an uninfected healthy control (not recorded which). Sequencing input: peripheral blood. The genes are TRBV7-9 and TRBJ2-5; D is perhaps TRBD1 (6 bases). CDR3 sequence: CASSPRQAAETQYF. The CDR3 DNA sequence: TGTGCCAGCAGTCCTCGACAGGCCGCGGAGACCCAGTACTTC.